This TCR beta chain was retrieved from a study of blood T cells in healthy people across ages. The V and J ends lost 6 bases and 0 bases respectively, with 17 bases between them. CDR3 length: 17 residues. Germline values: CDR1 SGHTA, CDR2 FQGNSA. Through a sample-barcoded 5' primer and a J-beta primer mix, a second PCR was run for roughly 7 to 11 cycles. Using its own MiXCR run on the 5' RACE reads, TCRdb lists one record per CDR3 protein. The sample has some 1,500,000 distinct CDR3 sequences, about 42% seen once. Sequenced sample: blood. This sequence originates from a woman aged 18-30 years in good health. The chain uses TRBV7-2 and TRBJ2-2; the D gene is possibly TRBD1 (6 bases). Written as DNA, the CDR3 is TGTGCCAGCAGTGGCGCCCCGGGACAATCGAACACCGGGGAGCTGTTTTTT. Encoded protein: CASSGAPGQSNTGELFF.